This T cell receptor beta chain comes out of a study of regulatory T cells in long-lasting Graves disease. The CDR3 has 11 amino acids. Germline V gene data show CDR1 as SGHTA and CDR2 as FQGTGA. V was clipped by 10 bases and J by 10 bases, with 14 bases between them. Arm-PCR of CDR3 regions with iRepertoire HTBI primers generated TCR beta libraries. How the authors handled the data: Sequenced samples collectively carried roughly 60 TRBV and some 15 TRBJ segments. TCRdb analysed the multiplex PCR reads with MiXCR anew, one entry per CDR3 protein. TCRdb's processing, not the authors', yielded these V and J calls. The sample has some 350,000 distinct CDR3 sequences; about 17% are singletons. The time point denotes: newly diagnosed GD, antithyroid drugs for less than 3 months. Isolated PBMC RNA provided the starting material for the TCR library. As collected, the peripheral blood samples measured about 9.2 milliliters each and went into EDTA tubes.

Study outcomes and limitations: Analyses excluded thyroid tissue, covering peripheral blood alone. Persistent Graves' patients showed less TCR diversity than newly diagnosed patients showed.

In this sample, this clonotype turned up many times. Its antigen is still unknown. The same sample was also studied in work on T cells in Graves' hyperthyroidism and ophthalmopathy.

The receptor was derived from a woman in her late teens or twenties with Graves disease. This sample comprised peripheral blood mononuclear cells (PBMCs), obtained at new diagnosis, from a patient treated with antithyroid drugs. The V gene is TRBV7-3, the J gene TRBJ2-1; no clear D. The CDR3 protein is CAIDPVLEQFF. CDR3 sequence (DNA): TGTGCCATCGATCCCGTGTTGGAGCAGTTCTTC.